The 32 T cell receptor beta chains given below trace back to one sample, sequenced in a study of high-grade serous ovarian cancer treatment subgroups. TCRdb keeps only in-frame clones here, not all; method: immunoSEQ multiplex PCR. The sample yields about 11,000 clones, under 85% seen once. Tumor tissue was taken before any definitive surgery or chemotherapy was given. The material sequenced was tumor tissue. All receptors come from a human donor with high-grade serous ovarian cancer.

V and J are TRBV18 and TRBJ1-1, with D possibly being TRBD1 (5 bases). Germline CDR1 and CDR2: KGHSH and LQKENI. This CDR3 has 15 amino acids. The V end lost 5 bases, the J end lost 0 bases, and 13 bases lay between the germline ends. The CDR3 DNA reads TGTGCCAGCTCATCAGGACGGGGGATGAACACTGAAGCTTTCTTT. It specifies CASSSGRGMNTEAFF.

The chain couples TRBV14 to TRBJ2-4, with D perhaps matching TRBD1 (7 bases). The CDR3 runs 16 residues. Germline assignment: CDR1 SGHDN and CDR2 FVKESK. With 4 bases removed from V and 2 bases from J, the gap between germline ends came to 15 bases. The CDR3 DNA sequence: TGTGCCAGCAGCCCTACGACAGGGAGGACCAAAAACATTCAGTACTTC. Amino acid sequence: CASSPTTGRTKNIQYF.

The V gene is TRBV5-1, the J gene TRBJ2-1; unclear D gene. The V and J ends lost 4 bases and 0 bases respectively, with 8 bases between them. The CDR3 is 14 amino acids. The germline CDR1 and CDR2 sequences are SGHRS and YFSETQ. The CDR3 DNA reads as TGCGCCAGCAGCGTACAGAGCTCCTACAATGAGCAGTTCTTC. It codes for CASSVQSSYNEQFF.

The chain recombines TRBV27 with TRBJ2-1; TRBD2 aligns across 7 bases. This CDR3 spans 16 amino acids. Trimming at V came to 1 base and at J to 8 bases, leaving 11 bases not matched to a gene. Germline V gene data show CDR1 as MNHEY and CDR2 as SMNVEV (reference sequence). In nucleotides, the CDR3 is TGTGCCAGCAGTTTATACGGGGGAGGGACTATCGATGAGCAGTTCTTC. Protein sequence: CASSLYGGGTIDEQFF.

In DNA form, the CDR3 reads TGTGCCAGCAGCTCCAGGGATTGGGGAAACACCATATATTTT. Translating it yields CASSSRDWGNTIYF. The J gene is TRBJ1-3, the V gene TRBV5-6, with a possible D match to TRBD1 (5 bases). CDR1 is SGHDT, CDR2 YYEEEE, per germline. The CDR3 is 14 residues long. Trimming removed 3 bases from V and 4 bases from J, with 11 bases in between.

V gene TRBV7-6 combines with J gene TRBJ2-1; the match to TRBD2 covers 8 bases. V shed 5 bases and J 9 bases; nucleotides not matched to a gene: 9. The CDR3 runs 14 residues. The germline gives CDR1 SGHVS, CDR2 FNYEAQ. The CDR3 reads CASSTRPGGGEQFF. CDR3 nucleotide sequence: TGTGCCAGCAGCACCCGGCCGGGAGGGGGTGAGCAGTTCTTC.

This rearrangement joins TRBV6-5 to TRBJ2-5; tentative D call: TRBD1 (5 bases). TRBJ2-7 explains the end of the DNA better; the J call may be wrong. Germline V CDR1 and CDR2: MNHEY, SVGAGI. This CDR3 has 14 amino acids. CDR3 in amino acids: CASTTGAYPYEQYF. The DNA of the CDR3 is TGTGCCAGCACCACAGGAGCCTACCCCTACGAGCAGTACTTC.

The chain has TRBV11-2 and TRBJ1-5; D is unclear. Trimming removed 3 bases at V and 2 bases at J, with 11 bases between. Germline V gene lookup returns CDR1 SGHAT and CDR2 FQNNGV. There are 15 residues in the CDR3. The CDR3 spells CASSFGLGGNQPQHF. The CDR3 DNA reads TGTGCCAGCAGCTTCGGCCTCGGGGGCAATCAGCCCCAGCATTTT.

About this clone: One end of the junction is discordant with germline, which a read error may explain. V and J are TRBV6-4 and TRBJ2-3, with 8 nucleotides matching TRBD2. CDR3 length: 13 amino acids. The germline V gene encodes CDR1 MRHNA and CDR2 SNTAGT. The CDR3 sequence: CASSTGGPDPQYF. CDR3 nucleotide sequence: TGTGCCAGCAGTACGGGAGGGCCAGATCCGCAGTATTTT.

The rearrangement links TRBV7-9 to TRBJ2-3, with 7 positions matching TRBD1. In germline, CDR1 is SEHNR, CDR2 FQNEAQ (reference sequence). Trimming at V came to 5 bases and at J to 4 bases, leaving 3 bases not matched to a gene. The CDR3 has 13 residues. This CDR3 is CASSPRGPDTQYF. Here the CDR3 DNA reads TGTGCCAGCAGCCCAAGGGGGCCAGATACGCAGTATTTT.

The chain links TRBV11-2 to TRBJ2-1; unclear D gene. V lost 1 base, J lost 7 bases, and 5 bases lay in between. The CDR3 runs 12 residues. Germline CDR1 and CDR2: SGHAT and FQNNGV. CDR3 sequence (DNA): TGTGCCAGCAGCTTAGTGGTTAATGAGCAGTTCTTC. This translates into CASSLVVNEQFF. The full variable domain, its missing parts supplied by reference TRBV11-2 and TRBJ2-1, is EAGVAQSPRYKIIEKRQSVAFWCNPISGHATLYWYQQILGQGPKLLIQFQNNGVVDDSQLPKDRFSAERLKGVDSTLKIQPAKLEDSAVYLCASSLVVNEQFFGPGTRLTVL.

The rearrangement joins TRBV28 to TRBJ2-7, with 9 bases lining up with TRBD2. This CDR3 spans 13 amino acids. The J segment lost 2 bases and the V segment lost 11 bases, leaving 7 bases of the junction unmatched. CDR1 and CDR2 from the germline V gene are MDHEN and SYDVKM. The CDR3 DNA is TGTGCCGGCGGGGGGGCGATACCCTACGAGCAGTACTTC. This sequence encodes CAGGGAIPYEQYF.

The chain joins TRBV18 to TRBJ2-1; 8 bases map to TRBD2. Germline CDR1 and CDR2: KGHSH and LQKENI. V was clipped by 2 bases and J by 0 bases; unmatched bases: 3. CDR3 length: 16 residues. CDR3 protein: CASSPSGTSSYNEQFF. CDR3 nucleotides: TGTGCCAGCTCACCATCTGGGACTAGCTCCTACAATGAGCAGTTCTTC.

This clone was seen a handful of times. This chain uses TRBV2 with TRBJ1-1, with no clear D. The CDR3 loop spans 13 amino acids. The V gene's germline CDR1 is SNHLY and CDR2 FYNNEI. Trimming removed 7 bases at V and 0 bases at J, with 9 bases between. The CDR3 bases are TGTGCCAGCATGGCAGAGATGAACACTGAAGCTTTCTTT. This gives the protein CASMAEMNTEAFF.

This clone showed up just once. V and J are TRBV19 and TRBJ2-5; perhaps TRBD1 as D (5 bases). The germline V and J ends were trimmed by 3 bases and 2 bases, with 10 bases remaining between them. CDR3 length: 14 residues. In germline, CDR1 is LNHDA, CDR2 SQIVND (reference sequence). CDR3 loop: CASSIEDTQETQYF. In DNA form, the CDR3 reads TGTGCCAGTAGTATCGAGGACACGCAAGAGACCCAGTACTTC.

This clone has just a few counts. The rearrangement uses TRBV2 and TRBJ2-7; D is perhaps TRBD2 (6 bases). Germline assignment: CDR1 SNHLY and CDR2 FYNNEI. Trimming took off 8 bases at V and 2 bases at J, with 7 bases between the two ends. The CDR3 consists of 11 residues. In DNA, the CDR3 is TGTGCCAGCGCGGGACCCTACGAGCAGTACTTC. It specifies CASAGPYEQYF.

The chain joins TRBV5-6 to TRBJ2-7; D might be TRBD2 (6 bases). The V and J ends lost 4 bases and 8 bases respectively, with 16 bases between them. This CDR3 spans 13 amino acids. Germline V gene lookup returns CDR1 SGHDT and CDR2 YYEEEE. The CDR3 loop is CASSGWRDPKQYF. CDR3 DNA sequence: TGTGCCAGCAGCGGCTGGCGGGACCCAAAGCAGTACTTC. The entire variable domain, with the rest obtained from reference TRBV5-6 and TRBJ2-7, is as follows: DAGVTQSPTHLIKTRGQQVTLRCSPKSGHDTVSWYQQALGQGPQFIFQYYEEEERQRGNFPDRFSGHQFPNYSSELNVNALLLGDSALYLCASSGWRDPKQYFGPGTRLTVT.

The rearrangement uses TRBV5-6 and TRBJ2-5; D might be TRBD2 (6 bases). The V gene's germline CDR1 is SGHDT and CDR2 YYEEEE. The CDR3 spans 14 residues. With 0 bases removed from V and 7 bases from J, the gap between germline ends came to 13 bases. The CDR3 nucleotides read TGTGCCAGCAGCTTGGGCAGCCGGGGAGGGACCCAGTACTTC. Protein sequence: CASSLGSRGGTQYF.

The J gene is TRBJ2-1, the V gene TRBV10-3, with D perhaps TRBD2 (6 bases). V gave up 7 bases and J gave up 2 bases, with 15 bases separating them. The germline V gene encodes CDR1 ENHRY and CDR2 SYGVKD. This CDR3 has 15 residues. Here the CDR3 DNA reads TGTGCCATCACCGGGAGTAGCGGAACCTACAATGAGCAGTTCTTC. Amino acids: CAITGSSGTYNEQFF.

V usage is TRBV2 and J usage is TRBJ2-2, with D hard to call. CDR3 length equals 14 residues. Germline-derived CDR1 and CDR2 are SNHLY and FYNNEI. Trimming took off 6 bases at V and 7 bases at J, with 15 bases between the two ends. This CDR3 is CASREKPGVGELFF. The CDR3 bases are TGTGCCAGCAGGGAAAAACCAGGCGTCGGGGAGCTGTTTTTT.

The chain combines TRBV6-5 with TRBJ1-5; D is unclear. Trimming took off 8 bases at V and 3 bases at J, with 11 bases between the two ends. The CDR3 is 13 residues long. The germline gives CDR1 MNHEY, CDR2 SVGAGI. CDR3 coding DNA: TGTGCCAGCGGCGCCTACAACAATCAGCCCCAGCATTTT. It translates to CASGAYNNQPQHF.

V and J are TRBV18 and TRBJ2-7, with 9 bases that match TRBD1. The CDR3 contains 14 residues. Germline assignment: CDR1 KGHSH and CDR2 LQKENI. Trimming at V came to 6 bases and at J to 3 bases, leaving 6 bases not matched to a gene. DNA for the CDR3: TGTGCCAGCTCCCGGGACAGGGACGACTACGAGCAGTACTTC. It is translated as CASSRDRDDYEQYF. The entire variable domain, with the rest obtained from reference TRBV18 and TRBJ2-7, is as follows: NAGVMQNPRHLVRRRGQEARLRCSPMKGHSHVYWYRQLPEEGLKFMVYLQKENIIDESGMPKERFSAEFPKEGPSILRIQQVVRGDSAAYFCASSRDRDDYEQYFGPGTRLTVT.

This chain uses TRBV28 with TRBJ1-5; no clear D gene. V shed 3 bases and J shed 0 bases, with 12 bases lying between them. CDR3 length: 16 amino acids. Germline CDR1 MDHEN, CDR2 SYDVKM. The CDR3 DNA reads TGTGCCAGCAGTTTTACCGGGCCGGGTAGCAATCAGCCCCAGCATTTT. Residues: CASSFTGPGSNQPQHF. Full variable domain (outside the CDR3, taken from reference TRBV28 and TRBJ1-5): DVKVTQSSRYLVKRTGEKVFLECVQDMDHENMFWYRQDPGLGLRLIYFSYDVKMKEKGDIPEGYSVSREKKERFSLILESASTNQTSMYLCASSFTGPGSNQPQHFGDGTRLSIL.

The rearrangement uses TRBV6-5 and TRBJ1-1; a weak D match, TRBD1 (5 bases). The CDR3 is made up of 15 amino acids. With 6 bases removed from V and 4 bases from J, the gap between germline ends came to 18 bases. CDR1 is MNHEY, CDR2 SVGAGI, per germline. The CDR3 DNA is TGTGCCAGCAGGAAACCGGGGGGTGGTCGCACTGAAGCTTTCTTT. It encodes CASRKPGGGRTEAFF.

The chain carries TRBV7-6 and TRBJ2-7; 8 nucleotides line up with TRBD1. Trimming cost V 5 bases and J 2 bases; bases outside gene matches: 8. This CDR3 comprises 15 residues. The germline V gene encodes CDR1 SGHVS and CDR2 FNYEAQ. The CDR3 region is CASSPLGQGTYEQYF. CDR3 nucleotide sequence: TGTGCCAGCAGCCCACTAGGACAGGGCACCTACGAGCAGTACTTC.

This sequence joins TRBV6-6 and TRBJ2-1; 12 positions agree with TRBD2. Germline values: CDR1 MNHNY, CDR2 SVGAGI (reference sequence). Trimming removed 6 bases from V and 13 bases from J; junction bases left unmatched: 16. CDR3 length: 16 amino acids. The CDR3 sequence is CASREIGTSGLQGQFF. The DNA of the CDR3 is TGTGCCAGCAGGGAAATCGGGACTAGCGGGCTTCAAGGACAGTTCTTC.

The chain combines TRBV30 with TRBJ1-3, with a possible D match to TRBD1 (6 bases). Trimming stripped 3 bases from V and 3 bases from J, with 24 bases between. CDR3 length equals 18 residues. Per the germline V gene, CDR1 is GTSNPN and CDR2 is SVGIG (reference sequence). The CDR3 DNA is TGTGCCTGGAGAAGGGGACGTAGGGGGTCCGCGGGTGGAAACACCATATATTTT. It yields the protein CAWRRGRRGSAGGNTIYF.

The chain uses TRBV7-3 and TRBJ2-1, with 8 bases identical to TRBD1. V shed 6 bases, J shed 8 bases, and the junction held 12 bases outside the gene matches. CDR3 size: 15 residues. The germline V gene encodes CDR1 SGHTA and CDR2 FQGTGA. CDR3 residues: CASSSTGGYWDEQFF. In DNA, the CDR3 is TGTGCCAGCAGTTCAACAGGGGGGTATTGGGATGAGCAGTTCTTC.

The chain links TRBV29-1 to TRBJ2-7; D unclear. CDR1 is SQVTM and CDR2 is ANQGSEA in the germline V gene. The CDR3 contains 11 residues. Trimming left V 4 bases short and J 5 bases short, with 9 bases between. The CDR3 loop is CSVASSHEQYF. DNA of the CDR3: TGCAGCGTTGCAAGCAGCCACGAGCAGTACTTC.

The chain employs TRBV9 and TRBJ2-1; the D call may be TRBD1 or TRBD2 (6 bases each). Per the germline V gene, CDR1 is SGDLS and CDR2 is YYNGEE. The V gene lost 0 bases and the J gene lost 6 bases, with 7 bases spanning the gap. The CDR3 runs to 13 residues. CDR3 protein: CASSVEGGNEQFF. CDR3 nucleotides: TGTGCCAGCAGCGTAGAGGGGGGCAATGAGCAGTTCTTC.

V gene TRBV10-2 combines with J gene TRBJ2-5; D might be TRBD2 (6 bases). Trimming pared 5 bases from V and 3 bases from J, leaving 7 bases between. Germline CDR1 WSHSY, CDR2 SAAADI. The CDR3 totals 12 residues. The CDR3 region has the DNA TGCGCCAGCAGTCGGGGGAAAGAGACCCAGTACTTC. It codes for CASSRGKETQYF.

The chain links TRBV19 to TRBJ2-1, with D perhaps TRBD1 or TRBD2 (5 bases each). Trimming took 7 bases from V and 9 from J, leaving 19 bases between them. Germline loops: CDR1 LNHDA, CDR2 SQIVND (reference sequence). The CDR3 spans 14 residues. The CDR3 protein is CASKGGGTVAEQFF. For the CDR3, the DNA is TGTGCCAGTAAAGGCGGTGGGACGGTTGCTGAGCAGTTCTTC.